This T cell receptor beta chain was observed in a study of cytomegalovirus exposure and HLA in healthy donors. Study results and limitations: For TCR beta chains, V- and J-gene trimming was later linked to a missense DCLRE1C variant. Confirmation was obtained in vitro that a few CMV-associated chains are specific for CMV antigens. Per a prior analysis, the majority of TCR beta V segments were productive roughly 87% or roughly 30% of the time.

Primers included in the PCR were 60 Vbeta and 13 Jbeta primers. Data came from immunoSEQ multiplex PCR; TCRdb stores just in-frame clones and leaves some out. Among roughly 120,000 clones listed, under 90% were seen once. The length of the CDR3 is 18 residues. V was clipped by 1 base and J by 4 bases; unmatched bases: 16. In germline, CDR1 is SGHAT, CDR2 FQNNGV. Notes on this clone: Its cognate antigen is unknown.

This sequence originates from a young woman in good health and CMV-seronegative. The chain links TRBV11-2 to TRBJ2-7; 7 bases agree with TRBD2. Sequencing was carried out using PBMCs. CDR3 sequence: CASSLGPAGLRTFYEQYF. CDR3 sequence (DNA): TGTGCCAGCAGCTTAGGCCCAGCGGGACTCCGAACCTTTTACGAGCAGTACTTC. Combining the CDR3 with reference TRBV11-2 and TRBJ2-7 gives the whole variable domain EAGVAQSPRYKIIEKRQSVAFWCNPISGHATLYWYQQILGQGPKLLIQFQNNGVVDDSQLPKDRFSAERLKGVDSTLKIQPAKLEDSAVYLCASSLGPAGLRTFYEQYFGPGTRLTVT.